This TCR beta chain was identified during a study of T cells after yellow fever vaccination. Via MiXCR, TCRdb re-called the 5' RACE reads, giving one row per CDR3 protein. The repertoire holds under 200,000 distinct CDR3 sequences, with more than 5.5% as singletons. The V gene's germline CDR1 is SGHAT and CDR2 FQNNGV. This CDR3 contains 15 residues. Trimming cost V 4 bases and J 0 bases; bases outside gene matches: 5. The table lists this clonotype with many counts. The rearrangement joins TRBV11-2 to TRBJ1-1; 7 nucleotides line up with TRBD1. The starting material was CD4+ T cells sorted from PBMCs, obtained 5 to 6 days after the first yellow fever vaccination. This sequence was found in a young man who received the YFV17D yellow fever vaccine. The CDR3 bases are TGTGCCAGCAGCTCCAGGGGGGGGATGAACACTGAAGCTTTCTTT. It is translated as CASSSRGGMNTEAFF.